This T cell receptor beta chain emerged from a study of T cell repertoires in cytomegalovirus infection. Via MiXCR, TCRdb re-called the reads, giving one row per CDR3 protein. The sample records 100,000 to 150,000 distinct CDR3 sequences, roughly 9% being singletons. CDR3 length equals 14 residues. Between the trimmed V and J ends, which lost 8 bases and 8 bases, there was a span of 19 bases. CDR1 and CDR2 (germline): DFQATT, SNEGSKA (reference sequence). V gene TRBV20-1 combines with J gene TRBJ1-6; no definite D call. Sequencing used PBMCs. This TCR was recovered from a human donor in good health (CMV status not recorded). Some clones in this sample may be carry-over from other donors' samples. CDR3: CSLRPRREYSPLHF. Here the CDR3 DNA reads TGCAGTCTTAGACCGAGACGCGAGTATTCACCCCTCCACTTT.